What follows are 11 T cell receptor beta chains derived from one specimen sequenced in a study of control samples from healthy donors and cancer patients. Data came from immunoSEQ multiplex PCR; TCRdb stores just in-frame clones and leaves some out. The sample contains about 48,000 clones, nearly 95% of which appear only once. The sample comprised PBMCs. These receptors were obtained from a woman aged 50 to 65 with head and neck cancer.

The rearrangement links TRBV4-1 to TRBJ1-5; D may be TRBD1 (6 bases). CDR1 is MGHRA and CDR2 is YSYEKL in the germline V gene. V dropped 5 bases and J dropped 6 bases, with 11 bases sitting between them. This CDR3 is built from 13 residues. The CDR3 here is CASSLTGFQPQHF. CDR3 nucleotides: TGCGCCAGCAGCTTAACAGGGTTTCAGCCCCAGCATTTT.

The rearrangement uses TRBV5-4 and TRBJ2-7; 8 nucleotides agree with TRBD1. CDR3 length equals 18 residues. Looked up from germline, CDR1 is SGHNT and CDR2 is YYREEE (reference sequence). With V trimmed by 0 bases and J by 3 bases, 14 bases remained unmatched. CDR3 sequence reads: CASSLDGQGSGAHYEQYF. The DNA of the CDR3 is TGTGCCAGCAGCTTGGATGGACAGGGCTCCGGTGCCCACTACGAGCAGTACTTC.

V usage is TRBV18 and J usage is TRBJ2-2, with D uncertain. Looked up from germline, CDR1 is KGHSH and CDR2 is LQKENI. Trimming left V 2 bases short and J 3 bases short, with 1 base between. The CDR3 spans 12 residues. The CDR3 loop is CASSPYTGELFF. The DNA of the CDR3 is TGTGCCAGCTCACCATACACCGGGGAGCTGTTTTTT. The complete variable domain, with remaining parts taken from reference TRBV18 and TRBJ2-2, reads NAGVMQNPRHLVRRRGQEARLRCSPMKGHSHVYWYRQLPEEGLKFMVYLQKENIIDESGMPKERFSAEFPKEGPSILRIQQVVRGDSAAYFCASSPYTGELFFGEGSRLTVL.

Remarks on this clone: At one of its ends the junction is not consistent with the germline gene, which may arise from a read error. The J gene is TRBJ2-3, the V gene TRBV5-1; 10 bases agree with TRBD2. Germline loops: CDR1 SGHRS, CDR2 YFSETQ. The CDR3 covers 14 residues. The DNA of the CDR3 is TGCGCCCGCAGCGGGGGGGGCCGGGGAGATACGCAGTATTTT. Translating gives CARSGGGRGDTQYF.

The chain recombines TRBV18 with TRBJ1-1; weak D call: TRBD1 (5 bases). The CDR3 totals 14 residues. Trimming stripped 5 bases from V and 8 bases from J, with 18 bases between. CDR1 and CDR2 from the germline V gene are KGHSH and LQKENI. CDR3 region: CASSEKQQNREAFF. The CDR3 DNA is TGTGCCAGCTCAGAGAAACAGCAGAACAGGGAAGCTTTCTTT.

The V call is TRBV21-1, the J call TRBJ2-1; the table gives TRBD1 as D, unverified against the DNA. TRBV21-1 is a known pseudogene. The CDR3 runs 12 residues. In nucleotides, the CDR3 is TGTGCCAGCAGCAGGCCGGACAGGGTGAAGTTCTTC. Encoded protein: CASSRPDRVKFF.

CDR3 protein: CASSVGRGLAVYEQYF. In nucleotides, the CDR3 is TGTGCCAGCAGCGTAGGCCGAGGACTAGCGGTCTACGAGCAGTACTTC. J is TRBJ2-7 and V is TRBV9, with TRBD2 identical over 10 bases. This CDR3 is 16 amino acids long. The germline V gene has CDR1 SGDLS and CDR2 YYNGEE. V shed 0 bases and J 3 bases; nucleotides not matched to a gene: 6.

The rearrangement links TRBV28 to TRBJ1-2; D ambiguous. The germline V gene encodes CDR1 MDHEN and CDR2 SYDVKM. Trimming stripped 2 bases from V and 3 bases from J, with 4 bases between. This CDR3 has 12 residues. CDR3 sequence reads: CASSLKDYGYTF. CDR3 bases: TGTGCCAGCAGTTTAAAGGACTATGGCTACACCTTC.

V is TRBV7-2 and J is TRBJ2-1; 11 bases align to TRBD2. V dropped 3 bases and J dropped 7; count of bases not matched to a gene: 8. The germline gives CDR1 SGHTA, CDR2 FQGNSA. The CDR3 runs 16 residues. CDR3 sequence: CASSFYSSGRKNEQFF. DNA of the CDR3: TGTGCCAGCAGCTTTTATTCTAGCGGGAGGAAGAATGAGCAGTTCTTC.

The V call is TRBV9, the J call TRBJ1-4, with 10 nucleotides matching TRBD1. The germline V gene encodes CDR1 SGDLS and CDR2 YYNGEE. The CDR3 sequence is 17 residues long. After removal of 4 bases from V and 0 bases from J, the junction contained 6 bases not matched to a gene. In DNA, the CDR3 is TGTGCCAGCAGCCCTCCGGGACAGGGGACAACTAATGAAAAACTGTTTTTT. Translation gives CASSPPGQGTTNEKLFF.

The chain uses TRBV12-3 or TRBV12-4 and TRBJ1-1; D call uncertain. V was cut by 4 bases and J by 1 base, with 7 bases left in between. This CDR3 has 13 residues. CDR3 region: CASSSTGNTEAFF. The CDR3 nucleotides are TGTGCCAGCAGTTCGACTGGGAACACTGAAGCTTTCTTT.